This T cell receptor beta chain was sequenced for a study of T cells in Graves' hyperthyroidism and ophthalmopathy. Regions amplified from RNA transcripts were the TCR beta CDR3 regions. HTBI primers were employed in a first-round RT-PCR of the TCR CDR3. MiXCR, run by TCRdb on the multiplex PCR reads, gives a single entry per CDR3 protein. The table includes some 360,000 distinct CDR3 sequences, about 14% detected once. This clonotype was observed at least ten times. Its antigen remains unknown. Per germline, CDR1 SNHLY and CDR2 FYNNEI. The ends lost 0 bases at V and 11 bases at J; junction bases unmatched: 8. The CDR3 contains 15 residues. Study-wide results and caveats: From stable hyperthyroidism, ophthalmopathy was separated by a 13 V-J model.

J is TRBJ2-3 and V is TRBV2, with 10 positions matching TRBD1. The source is an older woman with Graves' hyperthyroidism. The sample was blood. CDR3 sequence reads: CASSEARQGAGLQYF. The CDR3, as DNA: TGTGCCAGCAGTGAAGCAAGACAGGGGGCGGGTTTGCAGTATTTT.